Detailed here is one T cell receptor (beta chain). The data belong to a study of OX40 agonist ivuxolimab in advanced cancers. Only in-frame clones appear in the TCRdb table, and some are missing; sequencing was by immunoSEQ multiplex PCR. Of tens of thousands of clones listed, about nine tenths are singletons. Trimming stripped 0 bases from V and 1 base from J, with 6 bases between. CDR3 length equals 13 residues. CDR1 GTSNPN and CDR2 SVGIG come from the germline V gene (reference sequence). The starting material was CD4+ or CD8+ T cells sorted from blood, obtained in a trial of the OX40 agonist ivuxolimab. This clonotype was obtained from an adult with an advanced solid tumor such as melanoma, head and neck, liver or kidney cancer. The chain employs TRBV30 and TRBJ1-2; D gene ambiguous. CDR3 region: CAWSVVGNYGYTF. CDR3 bases: TGTGCCTGGAGTGTAGTGGGTAACTATGGCTACACCTTC.